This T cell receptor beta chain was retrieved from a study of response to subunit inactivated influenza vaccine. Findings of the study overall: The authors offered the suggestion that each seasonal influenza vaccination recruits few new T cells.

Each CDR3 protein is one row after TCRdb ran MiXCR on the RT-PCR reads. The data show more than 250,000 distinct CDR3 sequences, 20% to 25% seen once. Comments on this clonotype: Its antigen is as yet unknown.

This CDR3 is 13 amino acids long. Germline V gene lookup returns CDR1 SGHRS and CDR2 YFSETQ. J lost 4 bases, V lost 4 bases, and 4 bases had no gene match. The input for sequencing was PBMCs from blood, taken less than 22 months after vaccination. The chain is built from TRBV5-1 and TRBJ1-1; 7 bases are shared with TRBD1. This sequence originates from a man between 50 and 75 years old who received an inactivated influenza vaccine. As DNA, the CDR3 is TGCGCCAGCAGCGTCCGGGACAGCACTGAAGCTTTCTTT. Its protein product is CASSVRDSTEAFF.